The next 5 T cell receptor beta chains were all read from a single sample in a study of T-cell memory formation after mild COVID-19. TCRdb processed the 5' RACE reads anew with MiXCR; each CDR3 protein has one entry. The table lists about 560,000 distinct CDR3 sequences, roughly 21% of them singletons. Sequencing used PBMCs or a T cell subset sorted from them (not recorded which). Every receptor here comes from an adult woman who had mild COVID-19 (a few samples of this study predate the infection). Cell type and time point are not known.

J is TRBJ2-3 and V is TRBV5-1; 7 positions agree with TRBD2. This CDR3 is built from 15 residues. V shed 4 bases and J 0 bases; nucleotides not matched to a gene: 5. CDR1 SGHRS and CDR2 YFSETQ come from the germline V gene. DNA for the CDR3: TGCGCCAGCAGCCTACTAGCGACTAGCACAGATACGCAGTATTTT. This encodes CASSLLATSTDTQYF.

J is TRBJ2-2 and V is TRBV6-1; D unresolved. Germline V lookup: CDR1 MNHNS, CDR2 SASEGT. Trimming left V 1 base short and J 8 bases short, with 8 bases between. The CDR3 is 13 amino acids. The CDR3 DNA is TGTGCCAGCAGTGAAGACTCTGAAGGGGAGCTGTTTTTT. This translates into CASSEDSEGELFF.

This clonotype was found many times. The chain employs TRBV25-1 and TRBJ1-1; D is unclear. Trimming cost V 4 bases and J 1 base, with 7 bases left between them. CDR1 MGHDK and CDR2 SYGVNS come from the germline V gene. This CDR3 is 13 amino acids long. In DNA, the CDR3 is TGTGCCAGCAGTGTGTCCGCGAACACTGAAGCTTTCTTT. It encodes CASSVSANTEAFF.

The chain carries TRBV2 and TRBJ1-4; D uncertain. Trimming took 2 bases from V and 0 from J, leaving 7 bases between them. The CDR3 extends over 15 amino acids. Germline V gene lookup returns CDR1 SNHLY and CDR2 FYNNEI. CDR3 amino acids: CASSEFVATNEKLFF. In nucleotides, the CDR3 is TGTGCCAGCAGTGAATTCGTTGCAACTAATGAAAAACTGTTTTTT.

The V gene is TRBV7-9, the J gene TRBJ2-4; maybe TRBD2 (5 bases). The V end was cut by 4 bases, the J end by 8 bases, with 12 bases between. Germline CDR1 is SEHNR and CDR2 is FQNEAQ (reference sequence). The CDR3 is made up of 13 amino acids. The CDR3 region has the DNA TGTGCCAGCAGCTCCGCCCACGGGGACATTCAGTACTTC. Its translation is CASSSAHGDIQYF.